One and the same sample provided the 21 T cell receptor beta chains below, sequenced in a study of blood T cell repertoires in COVID-19. The assay was immunoSEQ multiplex PCR, and TCRdb's table has in-frame clones only and misses some. The sample holds some 130,000 clones, 84% seen once. Source material: peripheral blood. These receptors all stem from a human donor in a cohort sampled during active COVID-19.

This sequence joins TRBV6-1 and TRBJ2-6; D may be TRBD1 (6 bases). The CDR3 is 15 amino acids. The germline V and J ends were trimmed by 2 bases and 1 base, with 6 bases remaining between them. In germline, CDR1 is MNHNS, CDR2 SASEGT. The CDR3 reads CASSERGSGANVLTF. The CDR3, as DNA: TGTGCCAGCAGTGAAAGGGGGTCTGGGGCCAACGTCCTGACTTTC.

V usage is TRBV18 and J usage is TRBJ2-7; D is unresolved. Germline loops: CDR1 KGHSH, CDR2 LQKENI. This CDR3 has 13 amino acids. Trimming shortened V by 4 bases and J by 5 bases, and 12 bases separated the two germline ends. The CDR3 here is CASSRGTSNEQYF. The CDR3 coding sequence is TGTGCCAGCTCACGAGGAACTTCTAACGAGCAGTACTTC.

This chain joins TRBV12-3 or TRBV12-4 and TRBJ2-5; 8 nucleotides align to TRBD2. CDR3 size: 13 residues. V shed 6 bases and J 5 bases; nucleotides not matched to a gene: 5. As DNA, the CDR3 is TGTGCCAGCAGCCAAGCGGGGGTGGAGACCCAGTACTTC. Its protein product is CASSQAGVETQYF.

The rearrangement joins TRBV27 to TRBJ2-2, with D perhaps matching TRBD1 (6 bases). Deletions cut 3 bases from V and 3 bases from J, with 8 bases between. Germline loops: CDR1 MNHEY, CDR2 SMNVEV (reference sequence). This CDR3 spans 14 amino acids. CDR3 coding DNA: TGTGCCAGCAGTTTTGGACAGTACACCGGGGAGCTGTTTTTT. Amino acid sequence: CASSFGQYTGELFF.

The rearrangement joins TRBV4-2 to TRBJ2-5; 13 bases line up with TRBD2. J was trimmed by 4 bases and V by 0 bases; bases with no gene match: 11. Germline CDR1 and CDR2: LGHNA and YNFKEQ. The CDR3 is 19 amino acids. The CDR3 sequence is CASSQDPTSGGAGGETQYF. DNA of the CDR3: TGTGCCAGCAGCCAAGATCCAACTAGCGGGGGGGCAGGGGGAGAGACCCAGTACTTC.

V and J are TRBV25-1 and TRBJ2-7, with 10 bases lining up with TRBD1. This CDR3 region has 13 residues. Germline values: CDR1 MGHDK, CDR2 SYGVNS. Losses at the gene ends were 5 bases for V and 6 bases for J; bases not matched to a gene: 4. The CDR3 is CASSRGQGPEQYF. CDR3 bases: TGTGCCAGCAGTAGGGGACAGGGGCCCGAGCAGTACTTC.

The chain links TRBV19 to TRBJ2-1; D possibly corresponds to TRBD2 (6 bases). CDR1 LNHDA and CDR2 SQIVND come from the germline V gene (reference sequence). V was pared by 9 bases and J by 1 base, with 13 bases between. The CDR3 extends over 14 amino acids. Written as DNA, the CDR3 is TGTGCCAGCTCGGGGGTTCTATCCTACAATGAGCAGTTCTTC. This codes for CASSGVLSYNEQFF. Full variable domain (missing parts from reference TRBV19 and TRBJ2-1): DGGITQSPKYLFRKEGQNVTLSCEQNLNHDAMYWYRQDPGQGLRLIYYSQIVNDFQKGDIAEGYSVSREKKESFPLTVTSAQKNPTAFYLCASSGVLSYNEQFFGPGTRLTVL.

The gene calls are TRBV2 and TRBJ1-5; 8 positions agree with TRBD1. Germline V gene data show CDR1 as SNHLY and CDR2 as FYNNEI. V shed 4 bases and J 7 bases; nucleotides not matched to a gene: 3. The CDR3 is 13 residues long. The CDR3: CASSVDRDQPQHF. The CDR3 DNA follows: TGTGCCAGCAGTGTGGACAGGGACCAGCCCCAGCATTTT.

The V and J genes are TRBV9 and TRBJ2-2; weak D call: TRBD2 (6 bases). The germline V gene has CDR1 SGDLS and CDR2 YYNGEE. V lost 4 bases to trimming and J lost 3 bases, with 16 bases between them. This CDR3 is 16 amino acids long. CDR3 sequence: CASSTWLTGDTGELFF. DNA for the CDR3: TGTGCCAGCAGCACCTGGCTCACGGGGGACACCGGGGAGCTGTTTTTT. Full variable domain (rest looked up from reference TRBV9 and TRBJ2-2): DSGVTQTPKHLITATGQRVTLRCSPRSGDLSVYWYQQSLDQGLQFLIQYYNGEERAKGNILERFSAQQFPDLHSELNLSSLELGDSALYFCASSTWLTGDTGELFFGEGSRLTVL.

This clone was observed a single time. The CDR3 nucleotides are TGTGCCAGCGGACTAGCGGGGGAAGGGTTCGAGACCCAGTACTTC. It is translated as CASGLAGEGFETQYF. The rearrangement uses TRBV19 and TRBJ2-5; 13 bases match TRBD2. V trimming: 9 bases; J trimming: 5 bases; junction bases outside the gene matches: 9. The CDR3 covers 15 residues. Germline loops: CDR1 LNHDA, CDR2 SQIVND (reference sequence).

CDR3 in amino acids: CASSPGGPGANVLTF. The CDR3 nucleotides are TGTGCCAGCAGCCCGGGGGGGCCTGGGGCCAACGTCCTGACTTTC. The V gene is TRBV11-2, the J gene TRBJ2-6; TRBD2 matches 8 bases. The V gene's germline CDR1 is SGHAT and CDR2 FQNNGV. The CDR3 consists of 15 residues. The trim removed 5 bases at V and 2 bases at J, leaving 2 bases unmatched.

The chain is built from TRBV11-2 and TRBJ2-7; 9 bases are a match to TRBD2. V lost 3 bases to trimming and J lost 1 base; unmatched junction nucleotides: 4. The CDR3 sequence is 15 residues long. Per germline, CDR1 SGHAT and CDR2 FQNNGV. The CDR3 sequence: CASSFGSGGSYEQYF. The CDR3 region has the DNA TGTGCCAGCAGCTTCGGTAGCGGGGGTTCCTACGAGCAGTACTTC.

This chain joins TRBV27 and TRBJ1-2; TRBD1 agrees at 10 bases. Germline V gene sequence: CDR1 MNHEY, CDR2 SMNVEV (reference sequence). The CDR3 is 15 residues long. V dropped 2 bases and J dropped 8; count of bases not matched to a gene: 8. The chain's CDR3 is CASSLSGTGVEGYTF. The CDR3 bases are TGTGCCAGCAGTTTAAGCGGGACAGGGGTAGAGGGCTACACCTTC.

This clone turned up a few times. J is TRBJ2-3 and V is TRBV27; possibly TRBD2 for D (6 bases). Germline CDR1 MNHEY, CDR2 SMNVEV (reference sequence). There are 16 residues in the CDR3. The ends were cut back, 3 bases at V and 0 bases at J, with 13 bases in the middle. The CDR3 protein is CASSFGLGLSTDTQYF. Written as DNA, the CDR3 is TGTGCCAGCAGTTTTGGGTTGGGACTGAGCACAGATACGCAGTATTTT.

The J gene is TRBJ1-2, the V gene TRBV30, with TRBD1 identical over 10 bases. V lost 2 bases, J lost 2 bases, and 11 bases stayed unmatched. Germline V gives CDR1 GTSNPN, CDR2 SVGIG (reference sequence). The CDR3 spans 17 residues. CDR3 sequence: CAWSPTPGQGRNYGYTF. CDR3 in DNA: TGTGCCTGGAGTCCGACCCCGGGACAGGGGAGGAACTATGGCTACACCTTC.

The rearrangement links TRBV6-2 or TRBV6-3 to TRBJ1-1; the D gene is possibly TRBD1 (5 bases). The V gene's germline CDR1 is MNHEY and CDR2 SVGEGT. This CDR3 has 15 residues. V lost 6 bases, J lost 0 bases, and 14 bases lay in between. The CDR3 loop is CASSRREAMNTEAFF. The CDR3 DNA is TGTGCCAGCAGCCGCAGGGAGGCCATGAACACTGAAGCTTTCTTT.

The chain joins TRBV4-1 to TRBJ2-7; TRBD1 matches 10 bases. The CDR3 length is 14 residues. Germline assignment: CDR1 MGHRA and CDR2 YSYEKL. With V trimmed by 7 bases and J by 6 bases, 9 bases remained unmatched. The CDR3 loop is CASTHGTGDREQYF. CDR3 nucleotide sequence: TGCGCCAGCACCCATGGGACAGGGGATCGCGAGCAGTACTTC.

The chain uses TRBV5-8 and TRBJ2-3, with a tentative D call TRBD1 (5 bases). Germline lookup yields CDR1 SGHTS and CDR2 YDEGEE. This CDR3 spans 15 amino acids. V was clipped by 1 base and J by 1 base, with 10 bases between them. CDR3 sequence reads: CASSLPGYGTDTQYF. For the CDR3, the DNA is TGTGCCAGCAGCTTGCCAGGGTACGGCACAGATACGCAGTATTTT.

This clone has at least ten counts. The chain joins TRBV25-1 to TRBJ1-2, with a tentative D call TRBD1 (5 bases). The V gene lost 10 bases and the J gene lost 0 bases, with 12 bases spanning the gap. Germline V lookup: CDR1 MGHDK, CDR2 SYGVNS. There are 13 residues in the CDR3. The CDR3 DNA follows: TGTGCCACCACAGGAGACACTAACTATGGCTACACCTTC. It translates to CATTGDTNYGYTF.

The chain combines TRBV6-1 with TRBJ2-3; 9 bases agree with TRBD2. Germline CDR1 is MNHNS and CDR2 is SASEGT. V was clipped by 4 bases and J by 2 bases; unmatched bases: 7. This CDR3 is built from 16 residues. CDR3 region: CASSGPSGLATDTQYF. In DNA, the CDR3 is TGTGCCAGCAGTGGCCCATCGGGACTAGCCACAGATACGCAGTATTTT.

The chain carries TRBV2 and TRBJ2-5; 8 bases match TRBD1. J was trimmed by 7 bases and V by 7 bases; bases with no gene match: 14. The length of the CDR3 is 15 residues. Germline CDR1 SNHLY, CDR2 FYNNEI. CDR3 nucleotides: TGTGCCAGCACCCCGAGAGGCAGGGGGCTTGTGACCCAGTACTTC. Its translation is CASTPRGRGLVTQYF.